This is a list of T cell receptor beta chains from one sample in a study of shared clonotypes between healthy human individuals. The repertoire was sequenced with immunoSEQ multiplex PCR; TCRdb's copy has only in-frame clones and lacks some. The repertoire holds about half a million clones, with 79% as singletons. The sample was PBMCs. The receptor source for this set is a woman aged 40 to 55 in good health. Some clones in this sample may be carry-over from other donors' samples. Both conserved end residues are part of each CDR3. The order of the fields is D gene, clone size, J gene, V gene, CDR3 DNA, CDR3 protein. The D gene is left open where the match is weak. Clone sizes are given selectively: once, few, many, or a class where the clone is expanded.

d_gene: TRBD1; abundance: NA; j_gene: TRBJ1-2; v_gene: TRBV19; CDR3nt: TGTGCCAGTAGATGGGACAGGGCCCGCGGCTACACCTTC; CDR3aa: CASRWDRARGYTF
d_gene: TRBD2; abundance: NA; j_gene: TRBJ2-2; v_gene: TRBV18; CDR3nt: TGTGCCAGCTCACCACCGGCTACGGGAGGTGGTACCGGGGAGCTGTTTTTT; CDR3aa: CASSPPATGGGTGELFF
d_gene: NA; abundance: NA; j_gene: TRBJ1-6; v_gene: TRBV7-9; CDR3nt: TGTGCCAGCAGCTTTGGAGGGCGCAATTCACCCCTCCACTTT; CDR3aa: CASSFGGRNSPLHF
d_gene: NA; abundance: NA; j_gene: TRBJ2-7; v_gene: TRBV20-1; CDR3nt: TGCAGTGCTAGAGATGAAGAGGAGCAGTACTTC; CDR3aa: CSARDEEEQYF
d_gene: NA; abundance: NA; j_gene: TRBJ2-3; v_gene: TRBV5-1; CDR3nt: TGCGCCAGCAGCTTACCCACTACAGGGTCCACAGATACGCAGTATTTT; CDR3aa: CASSLPTTGSTDTQYF
d_gene: NA; abundance: NA; j_gene: TRBJ1-3; v_gene: TRBV25-1; CDR3nt: TGTGCCAGCAGGGGAGGGGTATCCGGAAACACCATATATTTT; CDR3aa: CASRGGVSGNTIYF
d_gene: TRBD2; abundance: NA; j_gene: TRBJ2-5; v_gene: TRBV7-3; CDR3nt: TGTGCCAGCAGCGGTAGCGGGAGGGAACAAGAGACCCAGTACTTC; CDR3aa: CASSGSGREQETQYF
d_gene: NA; abundance: NA; j_gene: TRBJ2-1; v_gene: TRBV30; CDR3nt: TGTGCCTGGAGTATCGGCGCAGGGACCACGATACGGGGTGAGCAGTTCTTC; CDR3aa: CAWSIGAGTTIRGEQFF
d_gene: NA; abundance: NA; j_gene: TRBJ2-2; v_gene: TRBV7-2; CDR3nt: TGTGCCAGCAGCTCTATGGGGGGTTCGGGATCCGGGGAGCTGTTTTTT; CDR3aa: CASSSMGGSGSGELFF
d_gene: NA; abundance: NA; j_gene: TRBJ2-5; v_gene: TRBV30; CDR3nt: TGTGCCTGGAGTCGGGTCGAAGGAGAGACCCAGTACTTC; CDR3aa: CAWSRVEGETQYF
d_gene: NA; abundance: NA; j_gene: TRBJ1-1; v_gene: TRBV5-5; CDR3nt: TGTGCCAGCAGCTTGGAGGTCCTACGAAGCGCTTTCTTT; CDR3aa: CASSLEVLRSAFF
d_gene: NA; abundance: NA; j_gene: TRBJ2-3; v_gene: TRBV6-5; CDR3nt: TGTGCCAGCACTGTGGACCACCGGGGATATACGCAGTATTTT; CDR3aa: CASTVDHRGYTQYF
d_gene: NA; abundance: once; j_gene: TRBJ1-1; v_gene: TRBV5-4; CDR3nt: TGTGCCAGCAGTGTCCGAGGGGGAATGAACACTGAAGCTTTCTTT; CDR3aa: CASSVRGGMNTEAFF
d_gene: TRBD1; abundance: NA; j_gene: TRBJ2-1; v_gene: TRBV19; CDR3nt: TGTGCCAGTAGGCCGGGACAGACGAGGAATGAGCAGTTCTTC; CDR3aa: CASRPGQTRNEQFF
d_gene: NA; abundance: NA; j_gene: TRBJ2-5; v_gene: TRBV28; CDR3nt: TGTGCCAGCAGTTCGTCAGGGCTTCGGGAGACCCAGTACTTC; CDR3aa: CASSSSGLRETQYF
d_gene: TRBD1; abundance: NA; j_gene: TRBJ1-2; v_gene: TRBV28; CDR3nt: TGTGCCAGCAGTTATGGGGGGACAGGGATCTATGGCTACACCTTC; CDR3aa: CASSYGGTGIYGYTF
d_gene: NA; abundance: NA; j_gene: TRBJ2-2; v_gene: TRBV30; CDR3nt: TGTGCCTGGAGTAAGGGGGGAGGCGGGCTCACCGGGGAGCTGTTTTTT; CDR3aa: CAWSKGGGGLTGELFF
d_gene: NA; abundance: NA; j_gene: TRBJ1-4; v_gene: TRBV30; CDR3nt: TGTGCCTGGAGTGTTGGTGCAACTAATGAAAAACTGTTTTTT; CDR3aa: CAWSVGATNEKLFF
d_gene: NA; abundance: few; j_gene: TRBJ2-7; v_gene: TRBV9; CDR3nt: TGTGCCAGCAGCGGGGGGGCTAGCGTCTACGAGCAGTACTTC; CDR3aa: CASSGGASVYEQYF
d_gene: NA; abundance: once; j_gene: TRBJ2-4; v_gene: TRBV23-1; CDR3nt: TGCGCCAGCAGCCGGACCTGCCTAGCCAAAAACATTCAGTACTTC; CDR3aa: CASSRTCLAKNIQYF
d_gene: TRBD2; abundance: NA; j_gene: TRBJ2-5; v_gene: TRBV5-1; CDR3nt: TGCGCCAGCAGCAACGGACTAGCGGGAGGGCCAGCGGGGGAGACCCAGTACTTC; CDR3aa: CASSNGLAGGPAGETQYF
d_gene: NA; abundance: NA; j_gene: TRBJ2-3; v_gene: TRBV4-2; CDR3nt: TGTGCCAGCACCTCCACAGATACGCAGTATTTT; CDR3aa: CASTSTDTQYF
d_gene: TRBD2; abundance: NA; j_gene: TRBJ2-3; v_gene: TRBV28; CDR3nt: TGTGCCAGCAGCCTGACTAGCGGGAACCCTACAGATACGCAGTATTTT; CDR3aa: CASSLTSGNPTDTQYF
d_gene: NA; abundance: NA; j_gene: TRBJ2-1; v_gene: TRBV9; CDR3nt: TGTGCCAGCAGCGTAGGGGAGAGGCGAGCGCAGTTCTTC; CDR3aa: CASSVGERRAQFF
d_gene: NA; abundance: NA; j_gene: TRBJ2-7; v_gene: TRBV11-2; CDR3nt: TGTGCCAGCAGCTTAGGGAGGGGAACAGGGAACGAGCAGTACTTC; CDR3aa: CASSLGRGTGNEQYF
d_gene: TRBD2; abundance: NA; j_gene: TRBJ2-7; v_gene: TRBV2; CDR3nt: TGTGCCAGCAGTGCAAGCGGGAATTCCTACGAGCAGTACTTC; CDR3aa: CASSASGNSYEQYF
d_gene: NA; abundance: NA; j_gene: TRBJ1-3; v_gene: TRBV14; CDR3nt: TGTGCCAGCAGCCAATGGCAGGACTCTGGAAACACCATATATTTT; CDR3aa: CASSQWQDSGNTIYF
d_gene: NA; abundance: NA; j_gene: TRBJ1-4; v_gene: TRBV29-1; CDR3nt: TGCAGCGGACGAGACAGTAATGAAAAACTGTTTTTT; CDR3aa: CSGRDSNEKLFF
d_gene: NA; abundance: many; j_gene: TRBJ2-3; v_gene: TRBV7-2; CDR3nt: TGTGCCAGCAGCCCTACTACGAGCACAGATACGCAGTATTTT; CDR3aa: CASSPTTSTDTQYF
d_gene: NA; abundance: few; j_gene: TRBJ1-1; v_gene: TRBV6-1; CDR3nt: TGTGCCAGCAGCGGCGCTGAAAACAGGAACACTGAAGCTTTCTTT; CDR3aa: CASSGAENRNTEAFF
d_gene: TRBD2; abundance: NA; j_gene: TRBJ2-2; v_gene: TRBV6-1; CDR3nt: TGTGCCAGCAGTGCCATCGGGGGGGCCGCCGGGGAGCCGTTTTTT; CDR3aa: CASSAIGGAAGEPFF
d_gene: TRBD1; abundance: NA; j_gene: TRBJ1-1; v_gene: TRBV28; CDR3nt: TGTGCCAGCAGTTTGGGGACAGGGGCCATGAACACTGAAGCTTTCTTT; CDR3aa: CASSLGTGAMNTEAFF
d_gene: TRBD2; abundance: NA; j_gene: TRBJ2-1; v_gene: TRBV7-9; CDR3nt: TGTGCCAGCAGCTTAGTAGGGACTAACAATGAGCAGTTCTTC; CDR3aa: CASSLVGTNNEQFF
d_gene: NA; abundance: once; j_gene: TRBJ2-7; v_gene: TRBV29-1; CDR3nt: TGCAGCGCCGTTAAGGACAGCTCCTACGAGCAGTACTTC; CDR3aa: CSAVKDSSYEQYF
d_gene: NA; abundance: NA; j_gene: TRBJ2-3; v_gene: TRBV9; CDR3nt: TGTGCCAGCAGCGCAACAGATACGCAGTATTTT; CDR3aa: CASSATDTQYF
d_gene: NA; abundance: NA; j_gene: TRBJ1-2; v_gene: TRBV28; CDR3nt: TGTGCCAGCAGTTTCCCAGGGGACCAGCATGGCTACACCTTC; CDR3aa: CASSFPGDQHGYTF
d_gene: NA; abundance: NA; j_gene: TRBJ2-1; v_gene: TRBV28; CDR3nt: TGTGCCAGCAGGTTAAACAATGAGCAGTTCTTC; CDR3aa: CASRLNNEQFF
d_gene: NA; abundance: once; j_gene: TRBJ2-2; v_gene: TRBV10-3; CDR3nt: TGTGCCATCAACCGACTAGAGGACGGGGAGCTGTTTTTT; CDR3aa: CAINRLEDGELFF
d_gene: NA; abundance: NA; j_gene: TRBJ2-5; v_gene: TRBV7-9; CDR3nt: TGTGCCAGCAGCTCCTTCGACAGTATCCAAGAGACCCAGTACTTC; CDR3aa: CASSSFDSIQETQYF
d_gene: NA; abundance: NA; j_gene: TRBJ2-2; v_gene: TRBV7-2; CDR3nt: TGTGCCAGCAGCTTAGCGCCGAGTTCCGGGGAGCTGTTTTTT; CDR3aa: CASSLAPSSGELFF
d_gene: TRBD2; abundance: NA; j_gene: TRBJ2-2; v_gene: TRBV7-2; CDR3nt: TGTGCCAGCAGCTCTAGCGGACCGATCCGCTACACCGGGGAGCTGTTTTTT; CDR3aa: CASSSSGPIRYTGELFF
d_gene: NA; abundance: NA; j_gene: TRBJ2-5; v_gene: TRBV5-1; CDR3nt: TGCGCCAGCAGCCCCGGTCCAGGACCTCTTCAAGAGACCCAGTACTTC; CDR3aa: CASSPGPGPLQETQYF
d_gene: TRBD1; abundance: NA; j_gene: TRBJ2-7; v_gene: TRBV7-2; CDR3nt: TGTGCCAGCAGCCCGGACAGGGTTTCCTACGAGCAGTACTTC; CDR3aa: CASSPDRVSYEQYF
d_gene: NA; abundance: once; j_gene: TRBJ1-1; v_gene: TRBV27; CDR3nt: TGTGCCAGCAGTGCCCGCCGGGGGGACACTGAAGCTTTCTTT; CDR3aa: CASSARRGDTEAFF
d_gene: NA; abundance: NA; j_gene: TRBJ2-7; v_gene: TRBV6-1; CDR3nt: TGTGCCAGCACCACGCGGGTGGGTGCCTACGAGCAGTACTTC; CDR3aa: CASTTRVGAYEQYF
d_gene: NA; abundance: few; j_gene: TRBJ2-5; v_gene: TRBV2; CDR3nt: TGTGCCAGCAGAGGCGGCAGTCAAGAGACCCAGTACTTC; CDR3aa: CASRGGSQETQYF
d_gene: TRBD2; abundance: NA; j_gene: TRBJ2-1; v_gene: TRBV7-9; CDR3nt: TGTGCCAGCAGCTTTCGGACTAGCGTAAGTTCCTACAATGAGCAGTTCTTC; CDR3aa: CASSFRTSVSSYNEQFF
d_gene: TRBD1; abundance: once; j_gene: TRBJ2-1; v_gene: TRBV6-5; CDR3nt: TGTGCCAGCAGTTACTCGAACAGGGGAGCCTACAATGAGCAGTTCTTC; CDR3aa: CASSYSNRGAYNEQFF
d_gene: NA; abundance: NA; j_gene: TRBJ1-2; v_gene: TRBV19; CDR3nt: TGTGCCAGTACCAGGACCGAGCCTCCTAGCTATGGCTACACCTTC; CDR3aa: CASTRTEPPSYGYTF
d_gene: TRBD1; abundance: once; j_gene: TRBJ2-7; v_gene: TRBV28; CDR3nt: TGTGCCAGCAGTTTTTGGGCGGGGACAGGGCCCCACGAGCAGTACTTC; CDR3aa: CASSFWAGTGPHEQYF
d_gene: NA; abundance: NA; j_gene: TRBJ1-2; v_gene: TRBV14; CDR3nt: TGTGCCAGCAGCTCCCTGGACTCCTACACCTTC; CDR3aa: CASSSLDSYTF
d_gene: NA; abundance: NA; j_gene: TRBJ2-1; v_gene: TRBV18; CDR3nt: TGTGCCAGCTCGCGAGCACAGGGCGCTCTCTCCTACAATGAGCAGTTCTTC; CDR3aa: CASSRAQGALSYNEQFF
d_gene: TRBD1; abundance: NA; j_gene: TRBJ2-7; v_gene: TRBV6-5; CDR3nt: TGTGCCAGCCGCGGACAGGGCACCGACGAGCAGTACTTC; CDR3aa: CASRGQGTDEQYF